This is a list of T cell receptor beta chains from one sample in a study of cytomegalovirus exposure and HLA in healthy donors. The repertoire was sequenced with immunoSEQ multiplex PCR; TCRdb's copy has only in-frame clones and lacks some. The sample has about 110,000 clones; over 70% are singletons. Source material: PBMCs. The source of these receptors is a boy younger than 18 in good health and CMV-seronegative. CDR3s include the opening cysteine and the closing phenylalanine or tryptophan. A D gene is named only where the DNA matches it firmly. Only some rows state a clone size, as once, few, many or a class for expanded clones.

d_call,v_call,clone_size,cdr3_length,j_call,cdr3_aa,cdr3_nt
-,TRBV6-4,-,16,TRBJ2-1,CARRTLRGFSYNEQFF,TGTGCCAGGAGGACCTTAAGGGGGTTCTCCTACAATGAGCAGTTCTTC
-,TRBV20-1,few,10,TRBJ1-4,CSANEEKLFF,TGCAGTGCTAATGAGGAAAAACTGTTTTTT
-,TRBV15,-,12,TRBJ2-7,CATGASAYEQYF,TGTGCCACTGGGGCTAGCGCCTACGAGCAGTACTTC
-,TRBV5-6,-,15,TRBJ2-7,CASSLLREKSYEQYF,TGTGCCAGCAGCTTGTTACGGGAGAAAAGCTACGAGCAGTACTTC
TRBD2,TRBV2,-,13,TRBJ2-7,CASSETGLAGQYF,TGTGCCAGCAGTGAAACGGGACTAGCGGGACAGTACTTC
TRBD1,TRBV19,few,13,TRBJ1-2,CASSPDRGYGYTF,TGTGCCAGTAGTCCCGACAGGGGCTATGGCTACACCTTC
TRBD1,TRBV6-5,few,14,TRBJ1-2,CASSPGQGNYGYTF,TGTGCCAGCAGCCCAGGACAGGGGAACTATGGCTACACCTTC
TRBD1,TRBV6-5,-,14,TRBJ2-3,CASSPPPGGDTQYF,TGTGCCAGCAGTCCCCCCCCAGGGGGAGATACGCAGTATTTT
-,TRBV7-2,-,15,TRBJ1-6,CASSLARTSNSPLHF,TGTGCCAGCAGCTTAGCCCGAACGAGTAATTCACCCCTCCACTTT
TRBD1,TRBV4-2,-,14,TRBJ2-7,CASSQGQGSYEQYF,TGTGCCAGCAGCCAAGGACAGGGGTCCTACGAGCAGTACTTC
TRBD1,TRBV7-2,-,15,TRBJ1-2,CASSSGTGNNYGYTF,TGTGCCAGCAGCTCAGGGACAGGGAATAACTATGGCTACACCTTC
TRBD2,TRBV27,-,14,TRBJ2-1,CASGTGGPWNEQFF,TGTGCCAGCGGGACGGGAGGGCCTTGGAATGAGCAGTTCTTC
TRBD1,TRBV10-3,-,14,TRBJ2-5,CAIRDGTAQETQYF,TGTGCCATCAGGGATGGGACAGCCCAAGAGACCCAGTACTTC
-,TRBV28,-,14,TRBJ2-7,CASSLGPGWYEQYF,TGTGCCAGCAGTTTGGGCCCGGGGTGGTACGAGCAGTACTTC
TRBD2,TRBV30,-,15,TRBJ2-5,CAWSTSSGGGETQYF,TGTGCCTGGAGTACGTCTAGCGGGGGGGGAGAGACCCAGTACTTC
TRBD2,TRBV28,-,16,TRBJ2-1,CASSFRLAGVLNEQFF,TGTGCCAGCAGTTTCCGACTAGCGGGGGTCCTCAATGAGCAGTTCTTC
TRBD2,TRBV4-3,few,16,TRBJ2-5,CASSQDGSGGAETQYF,TGCGCCAGCAGCCAAGATGGAAGCGGGGGGGCGGAGACCCAGTACTTC
-,TRBV30,once,15,TRBJ1-1,CAWTTVQKKNTEAFF,TGTGCCTGGACAACCGTACAGAAGAAGAACACTGAAGCTTTCTTT
-,TRBV27,-,14,TRBJ2-1,CASSQLDSYNEQFF,TGTGCCAGCAGTCAACTAGACTCCTACAATGAGCAGTTCTTC
TRBD1,TRBV18,-,18,TRBJ1-4,CASSPRLGQGATNEKLFF,TGTGCCAGCTCACCACGCCTTGGACAGGGGGCTACTAATGAAAAACTGTTTTTT
TRBD1,TRBV5-4,-,14,TRBJ2-7,CASSIPDRGHEQYF,TGTGCCAGCAGTATCCCCGACAGGGGGCACGAGCAGTACTTC
-,TRBV10-1,-,13,TRBJ2-1,CASSETSSNEQFF,TGCGCCAGCAGTGAAACTAGCAGCAATGAGCAGTTCTTC
TRBD2,TRBV6-4,-,16,TRBJ2-2,CASSDSLAGDTGELFF,TGTGCCAGCAGTGACTCACTAGCGGGAGACACCGGGGAGCTGTTTTTT
-,TRBV28,-,17,TRBJ1-5,CASSLFPDSGGNQPQHF,TGTGCCAGCAGTTTATTCCCCGACAGTGGGGGCAATCAGCCCCAGCATTTT
TRBD1,TRBV9,-,17,TRBJ2-3,CASSVSPRQGRSVTQYF,TGTGCCAGCAGCGTATCTCCCCGACAGGGAAGGTCAGTTACGCAGTATTTT
-,TRBV5-1,-,13,TRBJ1-1,CASSGQTNTEAFF,TGCGCCAGCAGCGGACAGACGAACACTGAAGCTTTCTTT
TRBD1,TRBV7-6,-,15,TRBJ2-7,CASSFGTGITYEQYF,TGTGCCAGCAGCTTCGGGACAGGGATTACCTACGAGCAGTACTTC
-,TRBV2,-,16,TRBJ1-4,CASSASGLATNEKLFF,TGTGCCAGCAGTGCTTCAGGACTTGCAACTAATGAAAAACTGTTTTTT
-,TRBV19,-,13,TRBJ1-5,CASSPTGDQPQHF,TGTGCCAGTAGTCCAACCGGGGATCAGCCCCAGCATTTT
-,TRBV28,-,13,TRBJ1-5,CASRPDRDQPQHF,TGTGCCAGCAGACCCGACAGAGATCAGCCCCAGCATTTT
-,TRBV30,-,16,TRBJ1-4,CAWAPERQGYAEKLFF,TGTGCCTGGGCTCCCGAACGGCAGGGCTATGCGGAAAAACTGTTTTTT
-,TRBV7-2,-,14,TRBJ2-7,CASSTTGSLYEQYF,TGTGCCAGCAGCACCACCGGGAGCCTCTACGAGCAGTACTTC
TRBD1,TRBV6-1,-,16,TRBJ2-5,CASSERRGPSQETQYF,TGTGCCAGCAGTGAACGCAGGGGGCCCTCCCAAGAGACCCAGTACTTC
TRBD1,TRBV30,-,16,TRBJ2-2,CAWSVRTGTNTGELFF,TGTGCCTGGAGTGTCCGGACAGGGACGAACACCGGGGAGCTGTTTTTT
-,TRBV4-3,few,19,TRBJ1-5,CASSQGLYFSGDSNQPQHF,TGCGCCAGCAGCCAGGGCTTGTACTTTTCGGGGGATAGCAATCAGCCCCAGCATTTT
-,TRBV6-5,few,13,TRBJ1-1,CASERIGGTEAFF,TGTGCCAGCGAACGAATCGGGGGCACTGAAGCTTTCTTT
TRBD2,TRBV10-1,-,15,TRBJ2-1,CASSPAGGVPYEQFF,TGCGCCAGCAGCCCTGCGGGGGGGGTACCATATGAGCAGTTCTTC
-,TRBV6-6,-,14,TRBJ2-3,CASSPRVGTDTQYF,TGTGCCAGCAGCCCCAGGGTCGGCACAGATACGCAGTATTTT
-,TRBV4-1,-,18,TRBJ1-1,CASSQDRLDRRMNTEAFF,TGCGCCAGCAGCCAAGATCGCCTGGACAGAAGAATGAACACTGAAGCTTTCTTT
-,TRBV4-2,-,13,TRBJ2-7,CASSPLDSYEQYF,TGTGCCAGCAGCCCACTAGATTCCTACGAGCAGTACTTC
-,TRBV5-1,few,12,TRBJ2-7,CASNENDYEQYF,TGCGCCAGCAACGAGAATGACTACGAGCAGTACTTC
-,TRBV2,-,13,TRBJ1-1,CASTAGEGTEAFF,TGTGCCAGCACCGCGGGCGAGGGCACTGAAGCTTTCTTT
-,TRBV18,-,14,TRBJ2-7,CASSPLGAAYEQYF,TGTGCCAGCTCACCATTAGGGGCAGCCTACGAGCAGTACTTC